This T cell receptor beta chain came from a study of Ad26.COV2.S vaccination and SARS-CoV-2 variants. Study results and caveats: Measurements of TCR breadth and depth may have given underestimates of the total T cell responses. Considerable breadth of spike-specific CD8+ and CD4+ T cell responses has reportedly been documented following vaccination. Vaccinees showed greater spike-specific TCR breadth than placebo recipients.

This clone was counted only a few times. Its antigen is unidentified. TCRdb's table, derived via immunoSEQ multiplex PCR, lists solely in-frame clones and lacks some. The sample holds about 98,000 clones, 60% to 85% seen once. The CDR3 totals 12 residues. V lost 6 bases to trimming and J lost 7 bases; unmatched junction nucleotides: 4. Material: peripheral blood, obtained after recovery from COVID-19. The receptor was isolated from a human donor who had recovered from COVID-19. The V and J genes are TRBV12-3 or TRBV12-4 and TRBJ1-1, with 8 bases identical to TRBD1. The CDR3: CASRPDRGEAFF. The CDR3 DNA follows: TGTGCCAGCAGACCCGACAGGGGTGAAGCTTTCTTT.